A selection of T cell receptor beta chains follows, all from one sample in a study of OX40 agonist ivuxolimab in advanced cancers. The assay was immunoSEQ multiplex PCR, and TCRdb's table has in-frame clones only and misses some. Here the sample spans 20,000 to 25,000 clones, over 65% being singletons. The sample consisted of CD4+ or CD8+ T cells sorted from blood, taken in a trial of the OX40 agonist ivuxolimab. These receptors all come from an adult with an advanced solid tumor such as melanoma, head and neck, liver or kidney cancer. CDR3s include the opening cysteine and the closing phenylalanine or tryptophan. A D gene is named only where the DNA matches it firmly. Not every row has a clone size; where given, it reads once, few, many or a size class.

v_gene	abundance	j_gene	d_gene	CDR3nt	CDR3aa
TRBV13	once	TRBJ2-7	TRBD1	TGTGCCAGCAGCGAGAGGGGGACAGGGATCGAGCAGTACTTC	CASSERGTGIEQYF
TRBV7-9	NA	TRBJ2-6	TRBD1	TGTGCAGGGACAGGGTGGAACTCTGGGGCCAACGTCCTGACTTTC	CAGTGWNSGANVLTF
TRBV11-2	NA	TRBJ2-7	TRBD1	TGTGCCAGCACCGAAGCCTTCCGGGACAGGGGGGCCGAGCAGTACTTC	CASTEAFRDRGAEQYF
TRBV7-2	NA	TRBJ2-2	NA	TGTGCCAGCAGCTTAGCGTACGGAGGTTCACCCGGGGAGCTGTTTTTT	CASSLAYGGSPGELFF
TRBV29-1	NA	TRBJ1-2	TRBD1	TGCAGCGTTGTTTTGCGTGGCAGGGGGCTGGCTAACTATGGCTACACCTTC	CSVVLRGRGLANYGYTF
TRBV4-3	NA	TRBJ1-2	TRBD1	TGCGCCAGCAGCAACGACAGGGGAAGTTATGGCTACACCTTC	CASSNDRGSYGYTF
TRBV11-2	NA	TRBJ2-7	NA	TGTGCCAGCAGCTTAGGCTCAGGATCCTACGAGCAGTACTTC	CASSLGSGSYEQYF
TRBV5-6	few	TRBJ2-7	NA	TGTGCCAGCAGCGCGGGCCCGTCCTACGAGCAGTACTTC	CASSAGPSYEQYF
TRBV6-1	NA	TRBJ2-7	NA	TGTGCCACTCAAGAGGGAAGCTCCTACGAGCAGTACTTC	CATQEGSSYEQYF
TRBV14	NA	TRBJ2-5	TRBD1	TGTGCCAGCAGCCACGGACAGGGAAGGTGTTCCCAAGAGACCCAGTACTTC	CASSHGQGRCSQETQYF